These 31 T cell receptor beta chains share one sample of origin, sequenced in a study of human T cells and chemical hapten exposure. In TCRdb, the RACE reads were re-called with MiXCR into one record per CDR3 protein. In the table there are a few hundred thousand distinct CDR3 sequences, 6% to 7% of which are singletons. As to time point: patch test 2, 6 weeks after DPC sensitization. Treatment given: therapeutic diphenylcyclopropenone sensitization with weekly scalp DPC. The sequenced sample was whole blood, obtained in connection with sensitization to the hapten diphenylcyclopropenone (DPC). These receptors were taken from a woman between 18 and 29 years old with alopecia areata. Some clones in this sample may be carry-over from other donors' samples.

The chain carries TRBV6-2 or TRBV6-3 and TRBJ1-5; D not certain. Germline V gene sequence: CDR1 MNHEY, CDR2 SVGEGT. The V gene lost 0 bases and the J gene lost 7 bases, with 19 bases spanning the gap. CDR3 length equals 17 residues. CDR3 residues: CASSYSFRAGGLQPQHF. CDR3 in DNA: TGTGCCAGCAGTTACTCGTTCCGCGCAGGTGGATTGCAGCCCCAGCATTTT.

This clonotype was seen many times. The rearrangement uses TRBV5-1 and TRBJ2-7, with D unclear. This CDR3 spans 11 amino acids. Trimming pared 0 bases from V and 7 bases from J, leaving 5 bases between. Germline CDR1 and CDR2: SGHRS and YFSETQ. For the CDR3, the DNA is TGCGCCAGCAGCTTGGTAGGGGAGCAGTACTTC. This sequence encodes CASSLVGEQYF.

There are a few counts of this clonotype. The chain uses TRBV6-6 and TRBJ2-3, with TRBD1 matching over 8 bases. CDR1 is MNHNY, CDR2 SVGAGI, per germline (reference sequence). The CDR3 runs to 14 residues. The V gene end was trimmed by 8 bases and the J gene end by 9 bases; junction bases not matched to a gene: 13. CDR3 nucleotide sequence: TGTGCCAGCCTGGACAGGGACCCTCCTTCCACGCAGTATTTT. Its translation: CASLDRDPPSTQYF.

The chain employs TRBV6-2 or TRBV6-3 and TRBJ2-1; 12 positions match TRBD2. From germline, CDR1 is MNHEY and CDR2 SVGEGT. Losses at the gene ends were 5 bases for V and 9 bases for J; bases not matched to a gene: 8. This CDR3 spans 15 amino acids. The CDR3 loop reads CASSKSSGGASEQFF. CDR3 in DNA: TGTGCCAGCAGTAAATCTAGCGGGGGGGCCAGTGAGCAGTTCTTC.

At least ten counts were recorded for this clonotype. The chain is built from TRBV7-2 and TRBJ1-2; possible D gene TRBD1, 5 bases. Deletions cut 1 base from V and 1 base from J, with 7 bases between. The CDR3 contains 14 residues. CDR1 and CDR2 from the germline V gene are SGHTA and FQGNSA. The DNA of the CDR3 is TGTGCCAGCAGCTTAGGAGGGGTTAACTATGGCTACACCTTC. Translated, it gives CASSLGGVNYGYTF.

This clonotype was recorded a few times. V usage is TRBV12-3 or TRBV12-4 and J usage is TRBJ2-4; no clear D gene. The CDR3 totals 13 residues. Trimming cost V 1 base and J 8 bases, with 9 bases left between them. The CDR3 protein is CASSLGTKDIQYF. CDR3 nucleotides: TGTGCCAGCAGTTTAGGGACGAAGGACATTCAGTACTTC.

The chain joins TRBV12-3 or TRBV12-4 to TRBJ2-6; D is ambiguous. The V end lost 2 bases, the J end lost 0 bases, and 5 bases lay between the germline ends. The CDR3 has 15 amino acids. The DNA of the CDR3 is TGTGCCAGCAGTTTAACCGACTCTGGGGCCAACGTCCTGACTTTC. It translates to CASSLTDSGANVLTF.

The chain employs TRBV15 and TRBJ2-1, with 7 bases matching TRBD2. The germline CDR1 and CDR2 sequences are LNHNV and YYDKDF (reference sequence). The V gene end was trimmed by 4 bases and the J gene end by 10 bases; junction bases not matched to a gene: 10. The CDR3 length is 14 residues. The CDR3 protein is CATSTGLGPQEQFF. DNA for the CDR3: TGTGCCACCAGCACCGGACTAGGTCCCCAGGAGCAGTTCTTC. Together with reference TRBV15 and TRBJ2-1, the CDR3 gives the full variable domain: DAMVIQNPRYQVTQFGKPVTLSCSQTLNHNVMYWYQQKSSQAPKLLFHYYDKDFNNEADTPDNFQSRRPNTSFCFLDIRSPGLGDTAMYLCATSTGLGPQEQFFGPGTRLTVL.

This clonotype has at least ten counts. CDR3: CASSSNSADTQYF. The CDR3 region has the DNA TGCGCCAGCAGCTCTAATTCCGCAGATACGCAGTATTTT. V is TRBV4-3 and J is TRBJ2-3; D unclear. The length of the CDR3 is 13 residues. Trimming stripped 5 bases from V and 4 bases from J, with 10 bases between. Germline CDR1 and CDR2: LGHNA and YSLEER.

The chain uses TRBV13 and TRBJ2-3, with a possible D match to TRBD1 (6 bases). Germline-derived CDR1 and CDR2 are PRHDT and FYEKMQ (reference sequence). This CDR3 spans 15 amino acids. Trimming took off 4 bases at V and 3 bases at J, with 14 bases between the two ends. CDR3 region: CASSSGGRWTDTQYF. The CDR3 nucleotides are TGTGCCAGCAGCTCTGGGGGCAGATGGACAGATACGCAGTATTTT.

This chain uses TRBV12-5 with TRBJ2-3; D unresolved. Germline CDR1 and CDR2: LGHNT and FRNRAP. Trimming stripped 4 bases from V and 4 bases from J, with 9 bases between. The CDR3 sequence is 13 residues long. Here the CDR3 DNA reads TGTGCTAGTGGTTCGGCCTCGGCAGATACGCAGTATTTT. This sequence encodes CASGSASADTQYF.

This clonotype occurred a few times. This chain uses TRBV6-5 with TRBJ1-2; the D is unclear. V lost 5 bases and J lost 5, with 9 bases in between. The CDR3 has 12 amino acids. In germline, CDR1 is MNHEY, CDR2 SVGAGI. The CDR3 region has the DNA TGTGCCAGCAGTCCTAACAGTTATGGCTACACCTTC. Protein: CASSPNSYGYTF.

The gene calls are TRBV4-3 and TRBJ2-4; no reliable D call. This CDR3 has 16 amino acids. The V end lost 2 bases, the J end lost 0 bases, and 11 bases lay between the germline ends. Per germline, CDR1 LGHNA and CDR2 YSLEER. CDR3 sequence reads: CASSQTTGLAKNIQYF. CDR3 nucleotide sequence: TGCGCCAGCAGCCAAACTACGGGCTTAGCCAAAAACATTCAGTACTTC.

This chain uses TRBV6-6 with TRBJ2-5, with D maybe TRBD2 (5 bases). Germline CDR1 reads MNHNY; CDR2 reads SVGAGI (reference sequence). This CDR3 is 16 amino acids long. The V end lost 2 bases, the J end lost 7 bases, and 20 bases lay between the germline ends. Here the CDR3 reads CASSYARFSQLGTQYF. The CDR3 DNA reads TGTGCCAGCAGTTACGCCCGATTTTCCCAACTAGGGACCCAGTACTTC.

This clonotype was detected only a few times. The chain links TRBV21-1 to TRBJ1-1; the table gives TRBD1 as D, unverified against the DNA. TRBV21-1 is tagged as a pseudogene. The CDR3 is made up of 14 amino acids. The CDR3 spells CASSKAKGCTEAFF. The CDR3 DNA reads TGTGCCAGCAGCAAAGCTAAGGGGTGTACTGAAGCTTTCTTT.

This clonotype was found a few times. The gene calls are TRBV4-3 and TRBJ2-1, with 9 bases aligning to TRBD1. From germline, CDR1 is LGHNA and CDR2 YSLEER. With 6 bases clipped from V and 9 bases from J, the junction kept 9 bases outside the gene matches. There are 14 residues in the CDR3. CDR3 DNA: TGCGCCAGCAGAAGGGACAGGGTCGAGGGTGAGCAGTTCTTC. Its protein product is CASRRDRVEGEQFF.

This clonotype was recorded at least ten times. CDR3 protein: CASSSMSSGNTIYF. In DNA, the CDR3 is TGTGCCAGCAGTTCTATGAGCTCTGGAAACACCATATATTTT. The V call is TRBV12-3 or TRBV12-4, the J call TRBJ1-3; D is unclear. The CDR3 is made up of 14 amino acids. Trimming cost V 4 bases and J 0 bases, with 7 bases left between them.

This clonotype came up a few times. V and J are TRBV29-1 and TRBJ2-3, with TRBD2 matching over 11 bases. Germline CDR1 and CDR2: SQVTM and ANQGSEA. The CDR3 loop spans 14 amino acids. After removal of 5 bases from V and 3 bases from J, the junction contained 4 bases not matched to a gene. CDR3: CSVSSGGRTDTQYF. The CDR3 DNA reads TGCAGCGTTTCTAGCGGGGGGAGGACAGATACGCAGTATTTT.

This clonotype was seen a few times. The chain uses TRBV12-3 or TRBV12-4 and TRBJ2-1, with 9 bases fitting TRBD1. There are 15 residues in the CDR3. The V gene end was trimmed by 6 bases and the J gene end by 4 bases; junction bases not matched to a gene: 7. CDR3 region: CASRPGTGKYNEQFF. DNA for the CDR3: TGTGCCAGCAGACCCGGGACAGGGAAGTACAATGAGCAGTTCTTC.

The chain recombines TRBV20-1 with TRBJ2-3, with TRBD2 matching 15 bases. The germline V gene encodes CDR1 DFQATT and CDR2 SNEGSKA (reference sequence). This CDR3 is built from 16 residues. Losses at the gene ends were 0 bases for V and 6 bases for J; bases not matched to a gene: 4. The CDR3 region is CSAREGLAGGSDTQYF. The CDR3 DNA reads TGCAGTGCTAGAGAAGGACTAGCGGGGGGGTCGGATACGCAGTATTTT.

This chain uses TRBV14 with TRBJ2-3; D remains unclear. Germline values: CDR1 SGHDN, CDR2 FVKESK. V lost 0 bases to trimming and J lost 12 bases, with 13 bases between them. The CDR3 consists of 13 residues. The CDR3 protein is CASSQDAAGSQYF. CDR3 DNA: TGTGCCAGCAGCCAAGATGCGGCAGGAAGTCAGTATTTT.

At least ten counts were recorded for this clonotype. The rearrangement joins TRBV16 to TRBJ1-1; 7 bases line up with TRBD1. The V segment lost 0 bases and the J segment 4 bases; nucleotides outside the gene matches: 11. The length of the CDR3 is 17 residues. The V gene's germline CDR1 is KGHSY and CDR2 FQNENV. Here the CDR3 reads CASSQSSLGRGSTEAFF. The CDR3 DNA is TGTGCCAGCAGCCAATCGAGTTTAGGCAGGGGGAGCACTGAAGCTTTCTTT.

V is TRBV12-3 or TRBV12-4 and J is TRBJ1-2; a possible D gene is TRBD1 (5 bases). The CDR3 sequence is 13 residues long. V was cut by 8 bases and J by 4 bases, with 14 bases left in between. CDR3 residues: CASLLLGLYGYTF. CDR3 DNA: TGTGCCAGCCTCCTTCTGGGGCTCTATGGCTACACCTTC.

The table lists this clonotype with many counts. CDR3 in DNA: TGTGCCAGCAGTTACACCCCCGGGCCTACTTTCCCTGAAGCTTTCTTT. It encodes CASSYTPGPTFPEAFF. The rearrangement joins TRBV6-2 or TRBV6-3 to TRBJ1-1; D unresolved. CDR3 length equals 16 residues. Trimming removed 2 bases at V and 6 bases at J, with 19 bases between. Germline loops: CDR1 MNHEY, CDR2 SVGEGT.

This clonotype was recorded many times. The chain carries TRBV6-7 and TRBJ1-1; D unresolved. TRBV6-7 belongs to the ORF category, with a function that is uncertain. There are 10 residues in the CDR3. Trimming shortened V by 5 bases and J by 7 bases, and 5 bases separated the two germline ends. In DNA, the CDR3 is TGTGCCAGCAGTACTGGTGAAGCTTTCTTT. This codes for CASSTGEAFF.

This clonotype was seen only a few times. The chain uses TRBV7-9 and TRBJ1-6; unclear D gene. The V gene lost 4 bases and the J gene lost 0 bases, with 22 bases spanning the gap. This CDR3 region has 20 residues. Germline V gene lookup returns CDR1 SEHNR and CDR2 FQNEAQ (reference sequence). CDR3 sequence (DNA): TGTGCCAGCAGCTCAATTTCGGGAATGAGTGCGAGCTCCTATAATTCACCCCTCCACTTT. Protein product: CASSSISGMSASSYNSPLHF.

This clonotype was recorded at least ten times. V gene TRBV18 combines with J gene TRBJ1-6, with 9 bases that match TRBD1. V gave up 3 bases and J gave up 6 bases; unmatched junction bases: 3. Germline values: CDR1 KGHSH, CDR2 LQKENI. CDR3 length equals 15 residues. Here the CDR3 DNA reads TGTGCCAGCTCACCGGACAGGGGAGGTAATTCACCCCTCCACTTT. Translation gives CASSPDRGGNSPLHF.

This chain connects TRBV20-1 to TRBJ2-4; D perhaps matches TRBD1 (5 bases). Germline V gene sequence: CDR1 DFQATT, CDR2 SNEGSKA (reference sequence). V was clipped by 6 bases and J by 10 bases, with 28 bases between them. This CDR3 comprises 16 residues. In DNA form, the CDR3 reads TGCAGTGCCAACATACGACAGCCCCATTTGAGTAAGATTCAGTACTTC. Translated, it gives CSANIRQPHLSKIQYF.

This clonotype was observed many times. A read error may produce the germline difference seen at one junction end. V usage is TRBV7-2 and J usage is TRBJ1-1; perhaps TRBD1 as D (6 bases). Germline lookup yields CDR1 SGHTA and CDR2 FQGNSA. CDR3 length: 14 residues. CDR3: CASSLDRDTDEAFF. The CDR3 nucleotides are TGTGCCAGCAGTTTAGACCGGGACACAGATGAAGCTTTCTTT. The full variable domain, its missing parts supplied by reference TRBV7-2 and TRBJ1-1, is GAGVSQSPSNKVTEKGKDVELRCDPISGHTALYWYRQSLGQGLEFLIYFQGNSAPDKSGLPSDRFSAERTGGSVSTLTIQRTQQEDSAVYLCASSLDRDTDEAFFGQGTRLTVV.

This clonotype was found a few times. The chain recombines TRBV18 with TRBJ2-7, with D possibly being TRBD2 (6 bases). The ends were cut back, 8 bases at V and 6 bases at J, with 14 bases in the middle. CDR1 is KGHSH and CDR2 is LQKENI in the germline V gene. The length of the CDR3 is 12 residues. The CDR3 reads CASGPGLREQYF. The CDR3 coding sequence is TGTGCCAGCGGCCCGGGACTCCGCGAGCAGTACTTC. Complete variable domain (other parts from reference TRBV18 and TRBJ2-7): NAGVMQNPRHLVRRRGQEARLRCSPMKGHSHVYWYRQLPEEGLKFMVYLQKENIIDESGMPKERFSAEFPKEGPSILRIQQVVRGDSAAYFCASGPGLREQYFGPGTRLTVT.

The J gene is TRBJ1-6, the V gene TRBV3-1, with D unresolved. Trimming shortened V by 1 base and J by 4 bases, and 11 bases separated the two germline ends. This CDR3 has 16 residues. Per germline, CDR1 LGHDT and CDR2 YNNKEL (reference sequence). The DNA of the CDR3 is TGTGCCAGCAGCCAAGGGTTACAGACGTATAATTCACCCCTCCACTTT. Protein: CASSQGLQTYNSPLHF.